This paragraph covers one TCR beta chain sequence. Generated by immunoSEQ multiplex PCR, the TCRdb table keeps only in-frame clones and is missing some. The sample lists some 170,000 clones; 75% to 85% were seen once. This sample is drawn from a study of blood T cell repertoires in COVID-19. The recovered donors of Cohort 3 showed two negative PCRs, clearance, or symptom resolution. Germline V gene lookup returns CDR1 SGDLS and CDR2 YYNGEE. V lost 3 bases and J lost 7, with 8 bases in between. CDR3 length: 12 amino acids. The TCR was taken from a man aged 35-49 years who had recovered from COVID-19. Sequencing input: PBMCs or T cells enriched from blood (not recorded which). The chain is built from TRBV9 and TRBJ2-1; no definite D call. CDR3 amino acids: CASSANENEQFF. The CDR3 DNA reads TGTGCCAGCAGCGCCAACGAGAATGAGCAGTTCTTC. The full variable domain, its missing parts supplied by reference TRBV9 and TRBJ2-1, is DSGVTQTPKHLITATGQRVTLRCSPRSGDLSVYWYQQSLDQGLQFLIQYYNGEERAKGNILERFSAQQFPDLHSELNLSSLELGDSALYFCASSANENEQFFGPGTRLTVL.